The entry that follows covers one TCR beta chain sequence. Its antigen remains unknown. Autoimmune disease history or systemic immunosuppression was exclusionary. Germline CDR1 MNHNS, CDR2 SASEGT. CDR3 length: 17 amino acids. After removal of 1 base from V and 2 bases from J, the junction contained 8 bases not matched to a gene. This entry belongs to a study of OX40 agonist ivuxolimab in advanced cancers. General observations from the study: People who partly responded at 0.1-3.0 mg/kg had some of the least clonal expansion seen.

Sequenced by immunoSEQ multiplex PCR; TCRdb stores in-frame clones only, minus some. The sample has some 64,000 clones, roughly 87% seen once; the top ten hold 0.35%. Sample: CD4+ or CD8+ T cells sorted from blood, taken in a trial of the OX40 agonist ivuxolimab. The source of this sequence is an adult with an advanced solid tumor such as melanoma, head and neck, liver or kidney cancer. The chain employs TRBV6-1 and TRBJ1-5, with 7 bases matching TRBD1. CDR3 amino acids: CASSEGEQGLGNQPQHF. CDR3 in DNA: TGTGCCAGCAGTGAAGGGGAACAGGGGTTGGGCAATCAGCCCCAGCATTTT.